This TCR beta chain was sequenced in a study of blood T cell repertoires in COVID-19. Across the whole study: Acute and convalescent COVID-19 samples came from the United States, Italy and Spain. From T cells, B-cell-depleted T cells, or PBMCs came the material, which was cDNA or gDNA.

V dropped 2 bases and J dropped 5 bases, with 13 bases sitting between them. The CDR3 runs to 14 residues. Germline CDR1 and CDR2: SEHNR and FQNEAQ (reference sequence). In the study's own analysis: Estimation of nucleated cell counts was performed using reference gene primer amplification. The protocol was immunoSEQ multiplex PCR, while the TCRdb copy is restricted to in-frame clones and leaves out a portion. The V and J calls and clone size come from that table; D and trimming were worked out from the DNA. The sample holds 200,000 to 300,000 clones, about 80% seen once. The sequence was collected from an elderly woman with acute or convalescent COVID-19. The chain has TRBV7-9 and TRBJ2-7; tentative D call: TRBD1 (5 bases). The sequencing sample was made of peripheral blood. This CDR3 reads CASSLMQGNHEQYF. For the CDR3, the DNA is TGTGCCAGCAGCTTAATGCAGGGTAACCACGAGCAGTACTTC. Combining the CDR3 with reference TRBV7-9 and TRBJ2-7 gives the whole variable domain DTGVSQNPRHKITKRGQNVTFRCDPISEHNRLYWYRQTLGQGPEFLTYFQNEAQLEKSRLLSDRFSAERPKGSFSTLEIQRTEQGDSAMYLCASSLMQGNHEQYFGPGTRLTVT.